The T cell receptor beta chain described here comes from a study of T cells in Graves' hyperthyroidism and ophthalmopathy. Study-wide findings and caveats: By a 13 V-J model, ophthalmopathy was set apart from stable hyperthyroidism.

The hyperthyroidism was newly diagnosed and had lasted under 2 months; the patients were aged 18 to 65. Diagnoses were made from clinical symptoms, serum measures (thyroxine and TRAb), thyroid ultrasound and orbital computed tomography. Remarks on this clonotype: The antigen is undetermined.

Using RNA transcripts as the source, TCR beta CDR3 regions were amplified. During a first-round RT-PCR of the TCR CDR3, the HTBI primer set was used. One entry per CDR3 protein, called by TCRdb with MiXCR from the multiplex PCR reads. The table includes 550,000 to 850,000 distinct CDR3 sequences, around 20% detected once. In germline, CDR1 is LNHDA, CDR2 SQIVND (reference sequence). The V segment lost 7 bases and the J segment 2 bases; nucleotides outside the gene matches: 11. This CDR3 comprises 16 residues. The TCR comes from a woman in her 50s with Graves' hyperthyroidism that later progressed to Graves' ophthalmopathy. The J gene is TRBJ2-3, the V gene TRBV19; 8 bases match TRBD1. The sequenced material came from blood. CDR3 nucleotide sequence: TGTGCCAGTAAATCCCGGCCGGACAGGGTCACAGATACGCAGTATTTT. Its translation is CASKSRPDRVTDTQYF.